Listed below are T cell receptor beta chains from one sample, sequenced in a study of early T cells in non-severe SARS-CoV-2 infection. TCRdb independently ran MiXCR on the 5' RACE reads; one entry per CDR3 protein. The sample consists of about 110,000 distinct CDR3 sequences, 10% to 15% of them appearing once. Sequenced here: whole blood, sampled at baseline. The receptors were gathered from an adult who was a healthcare worker with PCR-confirmed SARS-CoV-2 infection or an uninfected control (not recorded which). The CDR3 runs from the conserved cysteine through the conserved F or W. The D gene is left open where the match is weak. Rows give clone size only sometimes, using once, few, many, or a class for an expanded clone.

d_gene	abundance	j_gene	v_gene	CDR3aa	CDR3nt
-	many	TRBJ2-7	TRBV3-1	CASSQYAYEQYF	TGTGCCAGCAGCCAATATGCCTACGAGCAGTACTTC
-	many	TRBJ1-3	TRBV7-9	CASSLQSGNTIYF	TGTGCCAGCAGCTTACAGAGCGGAAACACCATATATTTT
-	many	TRBJ2-2	TRBV7-2	CASSLWGRSSGELFF	TGTGCCAGCAGCTTATGGGGCCGCTCGTCCGGGGAGCTGTTTTTT
TRBD1	-	TRBJ2-1	TRBV12-3/TRBV12-4	CASSRDSTYNEQFF	TGTGCCAGCAGCCGGGACAGTACCTACAATGAGCAGTTCTTC
-	-	TRBJ1-6	TRBV5-1	CASSRGTHNSPLHF	TGCGCCAGCAGCCGAGGGACTCATAATTCACCCCTCCACTTT
-	few	TRBJ2-7	TRBV7-2	CASSFQRRTNYEQYF	TGTGCCAGCAGCTTTCAGAGGCGGACCAACTACGAGCAGTACTTC
-	-	TRBJ1-2	TRBV7-2	CASSVGAGVRVYGYTF	TGTGCCAGCAGCGTAGGGGCAGGGGTTCGGGTCTATGGCTACACCTTC
-	few	TRBJ1-2	TRBV12-3/TRBV12-4	CASSKAGGRGYTF	TGTGCCAGCAGTAAGGCCGGGGGACGGGGCTACACCTTC
TRBD2	-	TRBJ2-1	TRBV7-9	CASSLYPGGNNEQFF	TGTGCCAGCAGCTTATATCCGGGGGGGAACAATGAGCAGTTCTTC
TRBD1	many	TRBJ1-1	TRBV2	CASAGTANYEAFF	TGTGCCAGTGCGGGGACAGCAAATTATGAAGCTTTCTTT
-	-	TRBJ1-1	TRBV5-1	CASSLADGGTEAFF	TGCGCCAGCAGCTTGGCCGACGGGGGCACTGAAGCTTTCTTT
-	-	TRBJ1-1	TRBV7-9	CASSPSATTEAFF	TGTGCCAGCAGCCCCTCCGCGACCACTGAAGCTTTCTTT
-	once	TRBJ1-2	TRBV28	CASSLTAEYGYTF	TGTGCCAGTAGTTTGACAGCCGAATATGGCTACACCTTC
-	many	TRBJ1-1	TRBV11-2	CASSLRGRAEAFF	TGTGCCAGCAGCTTGAGGGGTCGGGCTGAAGCTTTCTTT
-	few	TRBJ1-2	TRBV7-9	CASSFLREQGLTF	TGTGCCAGCAGCTTCCTGAGAGAGCAGGGACTTACCTTC
TRBD2	-	TRBJ2-1	TRBV20-1	CTALAGGPGNEQFF	TGCACCGCCCTAGCGGGGGGGCCAGGCAATGAGCAGTTCTTC
-	few	TRBJ2-5	TRBV20-1	CSARDGGPKETQYF	TGCAGTGCTAGGGACGGGGGGCCTAAAGAGACCCAGTACTTC
TRBD2	few	TRBJ2-2	TRBV10-3	CAISAGLAGVGELFF	TGTGCCATCAGTGCGGGACTAGCGGGGGTCGGGGAGCTGTTTTTT
TRBD2	few	TRBJ2-1	TRBV3-1	CASSQTSGNYNEQFF	TGTGCCAGCAGCCAGACTAGCGGGAACTACAATGAGCAGTTCTTC
-	many	TRBJ2-3	TRBV4-1	CASSQDWYLQTDTQYF	TGCGCCAGCAGCCAAGATTGGTATCTCCAGACAGATACGCAGTATTTT
-	many	TRBJ1-2	TRBV5-1	CASSSQGTNYGYTF	TGCGCCAGCAGCTCACAGGGTACTAACTATGGCTACACCTTC
-	few	TRBJ1-4	TRBV14	CASSEFSGLGEKLFF	TGTGCCAGCAGCGAATTTAGCGGCTTAGGGGAAAAACTGTTTTTT
-	few	TRBJ2-2	TRBV7-9	CASSRFPRAPDTGELFF	TGTGCCAGCAGCCGTTTCCCCAGGGCCCCGGACACCGGGGAGCTGTTTTTT
TRBD2	-	TRBJ2-7	TRBV5-1	CASSLGLAGSSEQYF	TGCGCCAGCAGCTTGGGACTAGCGGGATCTTCCGAGCAGTACTTC
-	-	TRBJ2-7	TRBV4-1	CASSQDRTGYEQYF	TGCGCCAGCAGCCAAGATCGGACGGGTTACGAGCAGTACTTC
-	few	TRBJ1-6	TRBV28	CALRPSYNSPLHF	TGTGCCCTACGTCCTTCTTATAATTCACCCCTCCATTTT
-	-	TRBJ2-3	TRBV19	CASSIYSAGRTDTQYF	TGTGCCAGTAGTATATATAGCGCCGGTCGCACAGATACGCAGTATTTT
-	few	TRBJ2-1	TRBV25-1	CASRGSYNEQFF	TGTGCCAGCAGGGGATCCTACAATGAGCAGTTCTTC